The 28 T cell receptor beta chains below were found in one sample sequenced in a study of blood T cell repertoires in COVID-19 (dated by TCRdb to about 2020). Libraries were built with the immunoSEQ multiplex PCR assay. TCRdb retrieved this table from immuneACCESS and kept in-frame rearrangements only. Not all clones are present; in checked studies, unresolved V genes account for under half, and no reason is known for the remainder. This sample gives around 230,000 clones in total; around four fifths of them show up just once. Of the sample, 7.5% to 9% falls within the top ten clones. What was sequenced was peripheral blood. Source of these receptors: a woman aged 45-65 years with acute or convalescent COVID-19.

This rearrangement joins TRBV27 to TRBJ2-5; 8 nucleotides agree with TRBD1. The CDR3 has 15 amino acids. Per germline, CDR1 MNHEY and CDR2 SMNVEV (reference sequence). With V trimmed by 5 bases and J by 4 bases, 9 bases remained unmatched. DNA for the CDR3: TGTGCCAGCAGTCCGCGGACAGGGAGCCTAGAGACCCAGTACTTC. Its protein product is CASSPRTGSLETQYF.

The rearrangement links TRBV5-1 to TRBJ1-2; D is unclear. This CDR3 spans 14 amino acids. Germline V gives CDR1 SGHRS, CDR2 YFSETQ. V lost 0 bases and J 2 bases, leaving 8 bases between the germline ends. The CDR3 region has the DNA TGCGCCAGCAGCTTGGAAGTCCAGAACTATGGCTACACCTTC. Protein sequence: CASSLEVQNYGYTF.

V gene TRBV29-1 combines with J gene TRBJ1-2; maybe TRBD1 (5 bases). V was clipped by 3 bases and J by 6 bases, with 11 bases between them. Germline V gene data show CDR1 as SQVTM and CDR2 as ANQGSEA. The CDR3 has 12 residues. CDR3 region: CSVELGLDGYTF. CDR3 DNA: TGCAGCGTTGAGCTGGGGCTCGATGGCTACACCTTC.

The V and J genes are TRBV14 and TRBJ2-2, with D uncertain. The CDR3 runs 17 residues. The germline V and J ends were trimmed by 1 base and 0 bases, with 12 bases remaining between them. Germline loops: CDR1 SGHDN, CDR2 FVKESK. CDR3: CASSQAPQIANTGELFF. The CDR3 DNA follows: TGTGCCAGCAGCCAAGCCCCACAGATCGCGAACACCGGGGAGCTGTTTTTT.

The V call is TRBV11-2, the J call TRBJ1-1; 9 bases agree with TRBD1. Germline loops: CDR1 SGHAT, CDR2 FQNNGV. Trimming took 5 bases from V and 8 from J; bases not matched to a gene: 12. This CDR3 comprises 15 residues. The CDR3 sequence: CASSPTGQGRTEAFF. DNA of the CDR3: TGTGCCAGCAGCCCAACCGGACAGGGGAGGACGGAAGCTTTCTTT.

At least ten counts were recorded for this clone. This chain connects TRBV27 to TRBJ2-7; no reliable D call. Trimming removed 8 bases from V and 1 base from J, with 18 bases in between. Germline V lookup: CDR1 MNHEY, CDR2 SMNVEV (reference sequence). The CDR3 contains 15 residues. The DNA of the CDR3 is TGTGCCAGCTACCCTCTCCCCAGGCGTTCCTACGAGCAGTACTTC. Its protein is CASYPLPRRSYEQYF.

In its sample, this clone was seen many times. For the CDR3, the DNA is TGTGCCAGCAGTAACCGCGGAGGGCGCGAAGAGACCCAGTACTTC. Translation gives CASSNRGGREETQYF. The rearrangement links TRBV6-5 to TRBJ2-5; a possible D gene is TRBD2 (6 bases). The germline CDR1 and CDR2 sequences are MNHEY and SVGAGI. The CDR3 spans 15 residues. The germline V and J ends were trimmed by 5 bases and 3 bases, with 16 bases remaining between them.

V gene TRBV18 combines with J gene TRBJ2-5; D might be TRBD1 (6 bases). Per germline, CDR1 KGHSH and CDR2 LQKENI. Between the trimmed V and J ends, which lost 3 bases and 5 bases, there was a span of 10 bases. This CDR3 region has 13 residues. This CDR3 reads CASSPPGAETQYF. The CDR3 DNA is TGTGCCAGCTCACCCCCAGGGGCCGAGACCCAGTACTTC.

The rearrangement uses TRBV24-1 and TRBJ2-2; D possibly corresponds to TRBD2 (6 bases). Per the germline V gene, CDR1 is KGHDR and CDR2 is SFDVKD. The length of the CDR3 is 15 residues. The ends were cut back, 6 bases at V and 6 bases at J, with 16 bases in the middle. The CDR3 is CATSRRGNIPGELFF. Here the CDR3 DNA reads TGTGCCACCAGTCGGCGGGGAAATATCCCCGGGGAGCTGTTTTTT.

V gene TRBV10-3 combines with J gene TRBJ2-7; TRBD2 agrees at 13 bases. Germline lookup yields CDR1 ENHRY and CDR2 SYGVKD. V shed 5 bases and J 3 bases; nucleotides not matched to a gene: 1. CDR3 length equals 14 residues. CDR3 coding DNA: TGTGCCATCAGTCGGACTAGCGGGGGCTACGAGCAGTACTTC. Its translation is CAISRTSGGYEQYF.

This sequence joins TRBV7-8 and TRBJ2-1, with 8 bases fitting TRBD1. The V gene's germline CDR1 is SGHVS and CDR2 FQNEAQ. V lost 3 bases and J lost 0; bases outside the gene matches: 4. There are 16 residues in the CDR3. CDR3 in amino acids: CASSLDTGGSYNEQFF. For the CDR3, the DNA is TGTGCCAGCAGCTTGGATACAGGGGGCTCCTACAATGAGCAGTTCTTC.

This CDR3 is CASSSTGTYGYTF. The CDR3 DNA sequence: TGTGCCAGCTCCTCTACAGGGACCTATGGCTACACCTTC. The chain couples TRBV18 to TRBJ1-2; D possibly corresponds to TRBD1 (6 bases). Germline V gene sequence: CDR1 KGHSH, CDR2 LQKENI. CDR3 size: 13 residues. The ends were cut back, 6 bases at V and 4 bases at J, with 12 bases in the middle.

V usage is TRBV4-2 and J usage is TRBJ2-6, with D possibly TRBD2 on 5 matching bases. The germline gives CDR1 LGHNA, CDR2 YNFKEQ. The ends were cut back, 0 bases at V and 4 bases at J, with 22 bases in the middle. The CDR3 spans 20 residues. As DNA, the CDR3 is TGTGCCAGCAGCCAAGAAAGGAGGCAGAGCCCCACTCGGGGGGCCAACGTCCTGACTTTC. It yields the protein CASSQERRQSPTRGANVLTF.

This chain connects TRBV28 to TRBJ2-3; 10 bases line up with TRBD1. This CDR3 is built from 15 residues. V lost 6 bases and J lost 4; bases outside the gene matches: 7. Germline values: CDR1 MDHEN, CDR2 SYDVKM. Here the CDR3 reads CASREWDRGSDTQYF. For the CDR3, the DNA is TGTGCCAGCAGGGAATGGGACAGGGGTTCAGATACGCAGTATTTT.

The chain recombines TRBV10-3 with TRBJ2-3, with TRBD1 matching 9 bases. Trimming at V came to 3 bases and at J to 1 base, leaving 8 bases not matched to a gene. The germline CDR1 and CDR2 sequences are ENHRY and SYGVKD. CDR3 length: 17 residues. For the CDR3, the DNA is TGTGCCATCAGTGACGGAAGGGACAGGGCCGGCACAGATACGCAGTATTTT. The encoded protein is CAISDGRDRAGTDTQYF.

In this sample, this clone turned up a few times. J is TRBJ2-1 and V is TRBV3-1 (or the pseudogene TRBV3-2); 14 bases match TRBD2. V shed 4 bases, J shed 8 bases, and the junction held 1 base outside the gene matches. The CDR3 runs to 14 residues. Germline V gene lookup returns CDR1 LGHDT and CDR2 YNNKEL (reference sequence). CDR3 DNA sequence: TGTGCCAGCAGCCCGGGACTAGCGGGAGATGAGCAGTTCTTC. It codes for CASSPGLAGDEQFF.

The CDR3 protein is CAAGEGSMYTGELFF. The CDR3 bases are TGTGCCGCCGGCGAGGGTTCTATGTACACCGGGGAGCTGTTTTTT. The chain is built from TRBV24-1 and TRBJ2-2, with a tentative D call TRBD2 (5 bases). Germline V gene lookup returns CDR1 KGHDR and CDR2 SFDVKD. Trimming cost V 12 bases and J 3 bases, with 19 bases left between them. The CDR3 consists of 15 residues.

The CDR3: CATRIHRRATEAFF. For the CDR3, the DNA is TGTGCCACCAGGATCCACAGGAGGGCCACTGAAGCTTTCTTT. The rearrangement joins TRBV24-1 to TRBJ1-1; D is possibly TRBD1 (5 bases). The V gene's germline CDR1 is KGHDR and CDR2 SFDVKD. Trimming removed 7 bases from V and 4 bases from J, with 15 bases in between. The CDR3 spans 14 residues.

The V call is TRBV4-2, the J call TRBJ2-3, with 8 bases matching TRBD2. The length of the CDR3 is 16 residues. V was pared by 1 base and J by 1 base, with 4 bases of the junction left unmatched. Germline V gene lookup returns CDR1 LGHNA and CDR2 YNFKEQ. The CDR3 loop is CASSQVGLARTDTQYF. Written as DNA, the CDR3 is TGTGCCAGCAGCCAAGTAGGACTAGCACGCACAGATACGCAGTATTTT.

As to this clone: Relative to the germline gene, one junction end is altered; a read error may explain this. The rearrangement uses TRBV6-6 and TRBJ2-7; D is unresolved. This CDR3 spans 16 amino acids. Germline values: CDR1 MNHNY, CDR2 SVGAGI (reference sequence). The CDR3 sequence is CASSDSRGGRSYEQYF. In DNA form, the CDR3 reads TGTGCCAGCAGTGACTCCCGAGGCGGCCGTTCCTACGAGCAGTACTTC.

This clone was seen repeatedly, ten times or more. The chain employs TRBV9 and TRBJ2-3, with 13 bases fitting TRBD2. J was trimmed by 5 bases and V by 0 bases; bases with no gene match: 3. Germline V lookup: CDR1 SGDLS, CDR2 YYNGEE. The CDR3 is 16 residues long. The CDR3 DNA follows: TGTGCCAGCAGCGTAGCAGGACTAGCGGGAGTAGATACGCAGTATTTT. Translation: CASSVAGLAGVDTQYF.

This clone was counted at least ten times. The chain couples TRBV5-1 to TRBJ2-7; 7 nucleotides line up with TRBD2. V gave up 4 bases and J gave up 5 bases; unmatched junction bases: 12. The CDR3 is 15 amino acids. Germline V gene data show CDR1 as SGHRS and CDR2 as YFSETQ. CDR3 sequence reads: CASSPRAGSRDEQYF. DNA for the CDR3: TGCGCCAGCAGCCCCAGAGCGGGGTCTCGGGACGAGCAGTACTTC.

The chain has TRBV7-6 and TRBJ2-3; TRBD1 matches at 12 bases. Germline trimming cut 1 base from V and 2 bases from J; bases unmatched to any gene: 10. Germline CDR1 SGHVS, CDR2 FNYEAQ. The CDR3 totals 19 residues. The CDR3 bases are TGTGCCAGCAGCTTAGATCCGGGACAGGGGGCGCCCTACACAGATACGCAGTATTTT. Translated, it gives CASSLDPGQGAPYTDTQYF.

The J gene is TRBJ2-1, the V gene TRBV6-5; the match to TRBD2 covers 7 bases. The CDR3 contains 15 residues. V was pared by 1 base and J by 6 bases, with 6 bases of the junction left unmatched. CDR1 is MNHEY, CDR2 SVGAGI, per germline. CDR3 coding DNA: TGTGCCAGCAGTTACTGGGGACTAAACCCCAATGAGCAGTTCTTC. Translated: CASSYWGLNPNEQFF.

A remark on this clone: A read error may account for a junction end that differs from germline. The V gene is TRBV11-3, the J gene TRBJ2-3; 9 bases match TRBD2. There are 13 residues in the CDR3. The germline V gene has CDR1 SGHNT and CDR2 YENEEA. The CDR3 DNA follows: TGTGCCAGCAGTTTAGCGGGAGATGGTACGCAGTATTTT. Translated, it gives CASSLAGDGTQYF.

This chain connects TRBV28 to TRBJ1-2, with 8 bases lining up with TRBD1. The CDR3 totals 14 residues. Germline-derived CDR1 and CDR2 are MDHEN and SYDVKM. Trimming cost V 7 bases and J 4 bases; bases outside gene matches: 8. The CDR3, as DNA: TGTGCCAGCATGCGGGCAGGGGGCTCCTATGGCTACACCTTC. Protein: CASMRAGGSYGYTF.

V usage is TRBV27 and J usage is TRBJ2-7; 7 bases agree with TRBD1. Germline CDR1 MNHEY, CDR2 SMNVEV (reference sequence). V lost 3 bases to trimming and J lost 6 bases; unmatched junction nucleotides: 2. The CDR3 is 12 residues long. The DNA of the CDR3 is TGTGCCAGCAGTTTCGCAGGGGGCGAGCAGTACTTC. As protein: CASSFAGGEQYF.

The chain couples TRBV5-6 to TRBJ2-1, with TRBD1 identical over 9 bases. Per the germline V gene, CDR1 is SGHDT and CDR2 is YYEEEE. V shed 4 bases, J shed 5 bases, and the junction held 13 bases outside the gene matches. There are 17 residues in the CDR3. The CDR3 loop is CASSLDLPGQGHNEQFF. CDR3 DNA sequence: TGTGCCAGCAGCCTGGATTTACCGGGACAGGGACACAATGAGCAGTTCTTC.